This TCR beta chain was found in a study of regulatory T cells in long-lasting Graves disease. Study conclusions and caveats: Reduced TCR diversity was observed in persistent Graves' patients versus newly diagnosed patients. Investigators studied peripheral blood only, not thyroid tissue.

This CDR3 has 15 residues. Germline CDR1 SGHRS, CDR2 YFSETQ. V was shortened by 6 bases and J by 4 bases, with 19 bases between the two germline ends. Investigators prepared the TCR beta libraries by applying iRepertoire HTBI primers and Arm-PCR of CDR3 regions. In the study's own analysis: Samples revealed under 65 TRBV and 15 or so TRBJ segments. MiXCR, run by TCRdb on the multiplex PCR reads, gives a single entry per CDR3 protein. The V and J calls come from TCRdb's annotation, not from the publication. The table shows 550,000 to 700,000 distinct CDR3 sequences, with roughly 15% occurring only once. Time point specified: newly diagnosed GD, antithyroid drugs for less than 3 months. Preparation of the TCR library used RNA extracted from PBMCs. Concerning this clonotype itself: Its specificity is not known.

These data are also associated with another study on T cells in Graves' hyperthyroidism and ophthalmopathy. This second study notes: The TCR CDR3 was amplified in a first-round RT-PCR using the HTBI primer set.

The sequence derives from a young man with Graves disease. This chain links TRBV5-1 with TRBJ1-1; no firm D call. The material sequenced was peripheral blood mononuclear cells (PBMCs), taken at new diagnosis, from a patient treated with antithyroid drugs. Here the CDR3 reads CASNSRTGRSTEAFF. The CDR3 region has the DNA TGCGCCAGCAACTCCCGGACGGGAAGGAGCACTGAAGCTTTCTTT. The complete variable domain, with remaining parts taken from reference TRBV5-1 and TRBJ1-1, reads KAGVTQTPRYLIKTRGQQVTLSCSPISGHRSVSWYQQTPGQGLQFLFEYFSETQRNKGNFPGRFSGRQFSNSRSEMNVSTLELGDSALYLCASNSRTGRSTEAFFGQGTRLTVV.